This is a list of T cell receptor beta chains from one sample in a study of regulatory T cells in long-lasting Graves disease. TCRdb fed the multiplex PCR reads into MiXCR, producing one record per CDR3 protein. The data show about 320,000 distinct CDR3 sequences, 18% seen once. Material: peripheral blood mononuclear cells (PBMCs), obtained at new diagnosis, from a patient treated with antithyroid drugs. The origin of the receptors is a female donor with Graves disease. CDR3s include the opening cysteine and the closing phenylalanine or tryptophan. The D gene is left open where the match is weak. Clone size is given for some rows only: seen once, a few or many times, or a class if the clone is expanded.

size: many
V: TRBV12-3/TRBV12-4
D: TRBD2
J: TRBJ2-7
DNA: TGTGCCAGCAGGGCTAGCGGGAGGGCTTCCGAGCAGTACTTC
CDR3: CASRASGRASEQYF

size: many
V: TRBV5-1
D: -
J: TRBJ2-1
DNA: TGCGCCAGCAGCTTGGCCCCGGGAGTTGTTGCCTACAATGAGCAGTTCTTC
CDR3: CASSLAPGVVAYNEQFF

size: many
V: TRBV30
D: -
J: TRBJ1-1
DNA: TGTGCCTGGAGTGTGCCTTGGGAGGGTGGGAGAAGCGAAGCTTTCTTT
CDR3: CAWSVPWEGGRSEAFF

size: many
V: TRBV6-2/TRBV6-3
D: -
J: TRBJ2-7
DNA: TGTGCCAGCAGTTACAGGCTGGAAAACTACGAGCAGTACTTC
CDR3: CASSYRLENYEQYF

size: -
V: TRBV9
D: -
J: TRBJ2-3
DNA: TGTGCCAGCAGCGCGGAGGGGGCAGATACGCAGTATTTT
CDR3: CASSAEGADTQYF

size: many
V: TRBV20-1
D: -
J: TRBJ2-1
DNA: TGCAGTGCTAGAGATCGTCCGGGTGGGGACCCCAGGGCCTTGAGTGAGCAGTTCTTC
CDR3: CSARDRPGGDPRALSEQFF

size: many
V: TRBV5-1
D: TRBD1
J: TRBJ2-3
DNA: TGCGCCAGCAGCTTGGGACAGGGTGGCACAGATACGCAGTATTTT
CDR3: CASSLGQGGTDTQYF

size: -
V: TRBV2
D: -
J: TRBJ2-4
DNA: TGTGCCAGCAGTGAAGCACCCGTGGCTCTTACTATCGGGGGAAACATTCAGTACTTC
CDR3: CASSEAPVALTIGGNIQYF

size: -
V: TRBV9
D: -
J: TRBJ2-3
DNA: TGTGCCAGCAGCGCTTACCCACAGGGCTCCACAGATACGCAGTATTTT
CDR3: CASSAYPQGSTDTQYF

size: many
V: TRBV5-1
D: TRBD2
J: TRBJ2-7
DNA: TGCGCCAGCAGCTTGTGGGAGGGCGTTACCTACGAGCAGTACTTC
CDR3: CASSLWEGVTYEQYF

size: few
V: TRBV5-1
D: -
J: TRBJ1-1
DNA: TGTGCCAGCAGCCCCCCAGGGGTGGGGTGGGCTGAAGCTTTCTTT
CDR3: CASSPPGVGWAEAFF

size: once
V: TRBV5-1
D: -
J: TRBJ1-1
DNA: TGCGCCAGCAGTCCCTCTATCCCCCTTGAGGTGATAAACACTGAAGCTTTCTTT
CDR3: CASSPSIPLEVINTEAFF

size: few
V: TRBV9
D: TRBD2
J: TRBJ2-1
DNA: TGTGCCAGCAGCGCCTCTAGCGGGATAGGGTACAATGAGCAGTTCTTC
CDR3: CASSASSGIGYNEQFF

size: few
V: TRBV4-2
D: -
J: TRBJ1-3
DNA: TGTGCCAGCAGCCAAGATCCCGACGGAGGGTACACCATATATTTT
CDR3: CASSQDPDGGYTIYF

size: many
V: TRBV20-1
D: TRBD2
J: TRBJ2-1
DNA: TGCAGTCTTACCGCGGCTAGCGGCTACAATGAGCAGTTCTTC
CDR3: CSLTAASGYNEQFF

size: few
V: TRBV20-1
D: TRBD2
J: TRBJ2-1
DNA: TGCAGTGCTAGAGCCGTTGCGGGAGGATACAATGAGCAGTTCTTC
CDR3: CSARAVAGGYNEQFF

size: few
V: TRBV6-2/TRBV6-3
D: -
J: TRBJ2-1
DNA: TGTGCCAGCAGTTACGGGGGGTCCTTCCACAATGAGCAGTTCTTC
CDR3: CASSYGGSFHNEQFF

size: -
V: TRBV15
D: TRBD1
J: TRBJ1-5
DNA: TGTGCCACCAGCAGGGCCGAAGGGACAGGGCCCAATCAGCCCCAGCATTTT
CDR3: CATSRAEGTGPNQPQHF

size: many
V: TRBV6-2/TRBV6-3
D: TRBD2
J: TRBJ2-1
DNA: TGTGCCAGCAGGCCTCCAGGGCTAGCGGGAGAACATGAGCAGTTCTTC
CDR3: CASRPPGLAGEHEQFF

size: many
V: TRBV20-1
D: TRBD1
J: TRBJ2-5
DNA: TGCAGTGCTAGAGATCTGTTGGGACAGGGCCACGAGACCCAGTACTTC
CDR3: CSARDLLGQGHETQYF

size: many
V: TRBV6-1
D: TRBD2
J: TRBJ2-2
DNA: TGTGCCAGCAGTACGCGGGGTAGCGGGATCGGGGAGCTGTTTTTT
CDR3: CASSTRGSGIGELFF

size: -
V: TRBV11-3
D: -
J: TRBJ1-5
DNA: TGTGCCAGCAGTTTCGGGGTTTGGGGATATAGCAATCAGCCCCAGCATTTT
CDR3: CASSFGVWGYSNQPQHF

size: -
V: TRBV20-1
D: -
J: TRBJ2-3
DNA: TGCAGTGCTAGCGTCCAATCAGATACGCAGTATTTT
CDR3: CSASVQSDTQYF

size: -
V: TRBV7-9
D: TRBD1
J: TRBJ1-1
DNA: TGTGCCAGCAGCTTAGCAGACAGGGGGAACACTGAAGCTTTCTTT
CDR3: CASSLADRGNTEAFF

size: few
V: TRBV3-1
D: -
J: TRBJ2-5
DNA: TGTGCCAGCAGCCTTTTATCCGGGACCACCGTAGGGCAAGAGACCCAGTACTTC
CDR3: CASSLLSGTTVGQETQYF

size: -
V: TRBV4-2
D: TRBD1
J: TRBJ2-5
DNA: TGTGCCAACAGCCAAGTCCCCAGGGGGCGCAGGGAGACCCAGTACTTC
CDR3: CANSQVPRGRRETQYF

size: many
V: TRBV7-8
D: TRBD1
J: TRBJ2-6
DNA: TGTGCCAGCAGCTCCAAGGACAGGCTCCCCTTCTCTGGGGCCAACGTCCTGACTTTC
CDR3: CASSSKDRLPFSGANVLTF

size: many
V: TRBV20-1
D: -
J: TRBJ1-1
DNA: TGCAGTGCTAGAGGAACCCCAGACAGTGAAGCTTTCTTT
CDR3: CSARGTPDSEAFF

size: few
V: TRBV19
D: TRBD2
J: TRBJ2-5
DNA: TGTGCCAGTAGTCCAAGGACTAGCGGGAGTGAGACCCAGTACTTC
CDR3: CASSPRTSGSETQYF

size: few
V: TRBV2
D: TRBD2
J: TRBJ2-5
DNA: TGTGCCAGCAGGGGACTAGCGGGGGGGACCCAGTACTTC
CDR3: CASRGLAGGTQYF

size: many
V: TRBV10-3
D: -
J: TRBJ1-2
DNA: TGTGCCATCACCACGGCTAACTATGGCTACACCTTC
CDR3: CAITTANYGYTF

size: many
V: TRBV15
D: TRBD2
J: TRBJ2-5
DNA: TGTGCCACCAATCCCAGAAGGACTAGCGAAGGGGAGACCCAGTACTTC
CDR3: CATNPRRTSEGETQYF

size: -
V: TRBV28
D: TRBD2
J: TRBJ2-5
DNA: TGTGCCAGCAGTTTGAGACTAGCGGGAGGGAGGGAGACCCAGTACTTC
CDR3: CASSLRLAGGRETQYF

size: few
V: TRBV19
D: TRBD1
J: TRBJ1-1
DNA: TGTGCCAGTAGTAGCGGGACAGGGATTGTAACTTTCTTT
CDR3: CASSSGTGIVTFF

size: many
V: TRBV19
D: TRBD1
J: TRBJ1-1
DNA: TGTGCCAGTACGGGAGGACAGGGGAACACTGAAGCTTTCTTT
CDR3: CASTGGQGNTEAFF

size: -
V: TRBV27
D: TRBD1
J: TRBJ2-7
DNA: TGTGCCAGCAGTCCCCGGACAGGGCGGTACGAGCAGTACTTC
CDR3: CASSPRTGRYEQYF

size: many
V: TRBV12-3/TRBV12-4
D: -
J: TRBJ2-2
DNA: TGTGCCAGCAGAGGGACCGCCGGGGAGCTGTTTTTT
CDR3: CASRGTAGELFF

size: -
V: TRBV5-1
D: -
J: TRBJ1-5
DNA: TGCGCCAGCAGCTTGGCCGGGACGGCCAATCAGCCCCAGCATTTT
CDR3: CASSLAGTANQPQHF

size: -
V: TRBV30
D: -
J: TRBJ1-1
DNA: TGTGCCTGGAGTGTAGCACTGAACACTGAAGCTTTCTTT
CDR3: CAWSVALNTEAFF

size: few
V: TRBV10-3
D: -
J: TRBJ1-1
DNA: TGTGCCATCATCCCCGGGGGAGGGAACACTGAAGCTTTCTTT
CDR3: CAIIPGGGNTEAFF

size: many
V: TRBV9
D: TRBD1
J: TRBJ2-3
DNA: TGTGCCAGCAGCGTAGAGGGGGCTGCAGATACGCAGTATTTT
CDR3: CASSVEGAADTQYF

size: many
V: TRBV6-1
D: -
J: TRBJ2-7
DNA: TGTGCCAGCAGCGTGACTTCCTACGAGCAGTACTTC
CDR3: CASSVTSYEQYF

size: many
V: TRBV20-1
D: -
J: TRBJ1-2
DNA: TGCAGTGCTAGAAGAGGCAACGGCCATGGCTACACCTTC
CDR3: CSARRGNGHGYTF

size: many
V: TRBV27
D: -
J: TRBJ1-1
DNA: TGTGCCAGCAGTAGACTGGAGGGGTCCACTGAAGCTTTCTTT
CDR3: CASSRLEGSTEAFF

size: many
V: TRBV24-1
D: TRBD1
J: TRBJ2-5
DNA: TGTGCCACAGCCGATTCAGACAGGGAAGAGACCCAGTACTTC
CDR3: CATADSDREETQYF

size: many
V: TRBV2
D: TRBD2
J: TRBJ2-7
DNA: TGTGCCAGCAGGGGAGGGATCTTGACTTACGAGCAGTACTTC
CDR3: CASRGGILTYEQYF

size: few
V: TRBV7-9
D: TRBD1
J: TRBJ2-5
DNA: TGTGCCAGCAGCCTCGTGGGGACAGGCTTCGGGGAGACCCAGTACTTC
CDR3: CASSLVGTGFGETQYF

size: many
V: TRBV7-3
D: TRBD2
J: TRBJ2-3
DNA: TGTGCCAGCAGCTTAGAAGCGGGAGCAGATACGCAGTATTTT
CDR3: CASSLEAGADTQYF

size: many
V: TRBV28
D: TRBD1
J: TRBJ2-7
DNA: TGTGCCAGCAGTTTACAGGGGACAGTCTACGAGCAGTACTTC
CDR3: CASSLQGTVYEQYF

size: many
V: TRBV7-6
D: -
J: TRBJ2-5
DNA: TGTGCCAGCGGAGAGACCCAGTACTTC
CDR3: CASGETQYF

size: few
V: TRBV5-4
D: TRBD1
J: TRBJ2-5
DNA: TGTGCCAGCAGCTTGAGGGACAGGGGGCAAAAGACCCAGTACTTC
CDR3: CASSLRDRGQKTQYF

size: many
V: TRBV24-1
D: TRBD2
J: TRBJ2-3
DNA: TGTGCCACCAGTGATCCCGCTAGCGGAAGCACAGATACGCAGTATTTT
CDR3: CATSDPASGSTDTQYF

size: -
V: TRBV18
D: TRBD1
J: TRBJ2-7
DNA: TGTGCCAGCTCCCACGGGACAGGGGGCGTCGATTGGGACGAGCAGTACTTC
CDR3: CASSHGTGGVDWDEQYF

size: -
V: TRBV28
D: TRBD1
J: TRBJ2-1
DNA: TGTGCAAGCAGTCCCCCCACAGGGGGCCTCTACAATGAGCAGTTCTTC
CDR3: CASSPPTGGLYNEQFF

size: many
V: TRBV7-3
D: -
J: TRBJ1-4
DNA: TGTGCCAGCAGCTCTAGCCCCGGGGAAAAACTGTTTTTT
CDR3: CASSSSPGEKLFF